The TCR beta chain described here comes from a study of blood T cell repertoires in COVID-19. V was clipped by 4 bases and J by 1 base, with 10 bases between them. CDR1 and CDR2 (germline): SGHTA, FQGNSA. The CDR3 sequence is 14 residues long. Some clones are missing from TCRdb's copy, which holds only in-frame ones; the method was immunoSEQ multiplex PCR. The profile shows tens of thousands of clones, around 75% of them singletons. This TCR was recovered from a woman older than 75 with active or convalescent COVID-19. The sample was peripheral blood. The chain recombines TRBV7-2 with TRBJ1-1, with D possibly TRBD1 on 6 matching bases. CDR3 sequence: CASSSQGENTEAFF. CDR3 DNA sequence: TGTGCCAGCAGCTCACAGGGAGAGAACACTGAAGCTTTCTTT.